The next 30 T cell receptor beta chains were all read from a single sample in a study of blood T cells in healthy people across ages. Alongside a J-beta primer mix, a sample-barcoded 5' primer served in a second PCR lasting about 7 to 12 cycles. TCRdb re-called the 5' RACE reads with MiXCR, one entry per CDR3 protein. The data contain roughly 1.4 million distinct CDR3 sequences, around 59% of them singletons. The specimen was blood. These receptors all come from a young man in good health.

The chain carries TRBV7-2 and TRBJ2-7; 9 positions match TRBD2. The V gene end was trimmed by 1 base and the J gene end by 6 bases; junction bases not matched to a gene: 7. Per the germline V gene, CDR1 is SGHTA and CDR2 is FQGNSA. The CDR3 runs to 15 residues. The CDR3 DNA is TGTGCCAGCAGCTTAGTAGCGGGAGAGTCGGTCGAGCAGTACTTC. The encoded protein is CASSLVAGESVEQYF.

This clonotype was found a few times. The chain employs TRBV20-1 and TRBJ2-3; the match to TRBD1 covers 8 bases. V shed 3 bases, J shed 0 bases, and the junction held 5 bases outside the gene matches. The CDR3 loop spans 15 amino acids. In germline, CDR1 is DFQATT, CDR2 SNEGSKA (reference sequence). For the CDR3, the DNA is TGCAGTGCTAGTCCGGGACAGGTTAGCACAGATACGCAGTATTTT. It specifies CSASPGQVSTDTQYF.

Concerning this clonotype: A much larger clone differs from this one at a single base, so this may be a read error. DNA for the CDR3: TGTGCCAGCAGCTCCCCCGGTAGGACAGATTCCTACGAGCAGTACTTC. Its translation: CASSSPGRTDSYEQYF. The chain has TRBV7-9 and TRBJ2-7, with TRBD1 as a possible D gene (6 bases). CDR3 length: 16 amino acids. Germline CDR1 reads SEHNR; CDR2 reads FQNEAQ (reference sequence). V was shortened by 4 bases and J by 1 base, with 17 bases between the two germline ends.

The chain employs TRBV3-1 and TRBJ2-1; no definite D call. V lost 1 base to trimming and J lost 10 bases, with 8 bases between them. Germline CDR1 reads LGHDT; CDR2 reads YNNKEL (reference sequence). The CDR3 has 12 amino acids. The CDR3 reads CASSQVVGEQFF. The CDR3 coding sequence is TGTGCCAGCAGCCAAGTCGTGGGGGAGCAGTTCTTC.

The V gene is TRBV15, the J gene TRBJ2-5; tentatively, D is TRBD2 (5 bases). The CDR3 contains 14 residues. V dropped 1 base and J dropped 1 base, with 7 bases sitting between them. The V gene's germline CDR1 is LNHNV and CDR2 YYDKDF (reference sequence). CDR3 loop: CATSRGEIQETQYF. The CDR3 coding sequence is TGTGCCACCAGCAGAGGGGAGATCCAAGAGACCCAGTACTTC. Combining the CDR3 with reference TRBV15 and TRBJ2-5 gives the whole variable domain DAMVIQNPRYQVTQFGKPVTLSCSQTLNHNVMYWYQQKSSQAPKLLFHYYDKDFNNEADTPDNFQSRRPNTSFCFLDIRSPGLGDTAMYLCATSRGEIQETQYFGPGTRLLVL.

This chain connects TRBV6-1 to TRBJ1-2; TRBD1 might be the D (5 bases). V was shortened by 6 bases and J by 2 bases, with 13 bases between the two germline ends. The CDR3 consists of 14 residues. From germline, CDR1 is MNHNS and CDR2 SASEGT. For the CDR3, the DNA is TGTGCCAGCAGACCCGGGACGGTGAACTATGGCTACACCTTC. Protein sequence: CASRPGTVNYGYTF.

The chain recombines TRBV10-2 with TRBJ2-1, with D maybe TRBD2 (6 bases). This CDR3 region has 16 residues. Germline CDR1 reads WSHSY; CDR2 reads SAAADI. Deletions cut 0 bases from V and 8 bases from J, with 17 bases between. CDR3 protein: CASSESEARGNHEQFF. CDR3 DNA sequence: TGCGCCAGCAGTGAGTCGGAGGCTCGGGGGAATCATGAGCAGTTCTTC.

The rearrangement links TRBV6-2 or TRBV6-3 to TRBJ1-6; unclear D gene. Trimming pared 5 bases from V and 9 bases from J, leaving 23 bases between. Germline V gene lookup returns CDR1 MNHEY and CDR2 SVGEGT. CDR3 size: 17 residues. This chain's CDR3 is CASSARTNVVGISPLHF. CDR3 coding DNA: TGTGCCAGCAGTGCTCGGACCAACGTAGTGGGTATTTCACCCCTCCACTTT.

This clonotype has a handful of counts. The chain couples TRBV6-2 or TRBV6-3 to TRBJ2-5; maybe TRBD1 (5 bases). V dropped 10 bases and J dropped 5 bases, with 14 bases sitting between them. Germline V gene lookup returns CDR1 MNHEY and CDR2 SVGEGT. This CDR3 spans 12 amino acids. The CDR3 coding sequence is TGTGCCACTCAGGGCGACGCGGAGACCCAGTACTTC. This gives the protein CATQGDAETQYF.

V usage is TRBV4-1 and J usage is TRBJ2-4; no definite D call. Germline V lookup: CDR1 MGHRA, CDR2 YSYEKL. The CDR3 contains 15 residues. V was pared by 1 base and J by 1 base, with 8 bases between. The CDR3 protein is CASSQVSGAKNIQYF. CDR3 sequence (DNA): TGCGCCAGCAGCCAAGTTTCGGGCGCCAAAAACATTCAGTACTTC.

This chain joins TRBV7-9 and TRBJ2-1; the D is unclear. CDR1 and CDR2 (germline): SEHNR, FQNEAQ (reference sequence). CDR3 length: 16 amino acids. V was pared by 4 bases and J by 2 bases, with 15 bases between. As DNA, the CDR3 is TGTGCCAGCAGCTCCCTGGGCTCCGGGCCCTACAATGAGCAGTTCTTC. Protein sequence: CASSSLGSGPYNEQFF.

The chain couples TRBV28 to TRBJ2-3, with 7 bases lining up with TRBD2. The CDR3 is made up of 15 amino acids. After removal of 6 bases from V and 2 bases from J, the junction contained 8 bases not matched to a gene. CDR1 and CDR2 (germline): MDHEN, SYDVKM. The CDR3 bases are TGTGCCAGCAGCCGAGCGGGGATCCCCACAGATACGCAGTATTTT. Protein product: CASSRAGIPTDTQYF.

This clonotype has only one observation. This rearrangement joins TRBV4-2 to TRBJ1-5, with D uncertain. The CDR3 is made up of 14 amino acids. CDR1 and CDR2 (germline): LGHNA, YNFKEQ. V was cut by 3 bases and J by 9 bases, with 15 bases left in between. The CDR3 DNA reads as TGTGCCAGCAGCCAGGTGGCGGTCCGCGCGCCCCAGCATTTT. It translates to CASSQVAVRAPQHF.

The chain combines TRBV10-1 with TRBJ2-2; D perhaps matches TRBD2 (5 bases). Germline CDR1 and CDR2: WNHNN and SYGVQD (reference sequence). The CDR3 covers 16 residues. With 4 bases removed from V and 0 bases from J, the gap between germline ends came to 12 bases. This chain's CDR3 is CASSVEADPNTGELFF. Written as DNA, the CDR3 is TGCGCCAGCAGTGTAGAAGCGGACCCGAACACCGGGGAGCTGTTTTTT.

The rearrangement links TRBV9 to TRBJ2-7; 9 bases match TRBD2. The junction had 5 bases not matched to a gene; V was cut back by 0 bases and J by 4 bases. This CDR3 spans 15 amino acids. Germline V gives CDR1 SGDLS, CDR2 YYNGEE. The CDR3 loop is CASSVGSGGQYEQYF. As DNA, the CDR3 is TGTGCCAGCAGCGTAGGTAGCGGGGGACAATACGAGCAGTACTTC.

A note on this clonotype: Since the CDR3 does not end with the conserved phenylalanine or tryptophan, this likely comes from a read error. The V and J genes are TRBV2 and TRBJ2-1; weak D call: TRBD1 (6 bases). This CDR3 is 15 amino acids long. Germline V gene data show CDR1 as SNHLY and CDR2 as FYNNEI. Trimming stripped 2 bases from V and 2 bases from J, with 10 bases between. DNA for the CDR3: TGTGCCAGCAGTGAAAGGGGGTTGCCCTACAATGAGCAGTTCTTA. It translates to CASSERGLPYNEQFL.

This clonotype was seen a few times. The junction shows a germline mismatch at one end, possibly a read error. V is TRBV6-6 and J is TRBJ2-4, with 8 bases fitting TRBD1. This CDR3 has 14 amino acids. From germline, CDR1 is MNHNY and CDR2 SVGAGI (reference sequence). The chain's CDR3 is CASSETGAAYEQYF. CDR3 bases: TGTGCCAGCTCAGAGACAGGGGCGGCCTACGAGCAGTATTTC.

The gene calls are TRBV7-8 and TRBJ2-1; TRBD2 agrees at 8 bases. The CDR3 totals 13 residues. J lost 11 bases, V lost 4 bases, and 7 bases had no gene match. Germline lookup yields CDR1 SGHVS and CDR2 FQNEAQ. Here the CDR3 DNA reads TGTGCCAGCAGCTCGCGAGCGGGGGTGAAGCAGTTCTTC. This codes for CASSSRAGVKQFF.

The chain combines TRBV2 with TRBJ2-1; no clear D. This CDR3 is 16 amino acids long. Germline-derived CDR1 and CDR2 are SNHLY and FYNNEI. V was trimmed by 1 base and J by 9 bases, leaving 19 bases between them. The CDR3 region is CASSEDYSGLGFEQFF. CDR3 sequence (DNA): TGTGCCAGCAGTGAAGACTACTCAGGTTTAGGATTTGAGCAGTTCTTC.

The chain uses TRBV12-3 or TRBV12-4 and TRBJ1-1, with 10 nucleotides matching TRBD1. J lost 0 bases, V lost 3 bases, and 1 base had no gene match. The CDR3 length is 15 residues. The CDR3 DNA reads as TGTGCCAGCAGTTTGGGGACAGGGGTGAACACTGAAGCTTTCTTT. This encodes CASSLGTGVNTEAFF.

V is TRBV5-1 and J is TRBJ1-5; D perhaps matches TRBD1 (6 bases). The V end lost 4 bases, the J end lost 7 bases, and 12 bases lay between the germline ends. Germline V gene lookup returns CDR1 SGHRS and CDR2 YFSETQ. The CDR3 length is 13 residues. CDR3 in amino acids: CASSVGADQPQHF. For the CDR3, the DNA is TGCGCCAGCAGCGTGGGGGCGGACCAGCCCCAGCATTTT. Filled out from reference TRBV5-1 and TRBJ1-5, the complete variable domain reads KAGVTQTPRYLIKTRGQQVTLSCSPISGHRSVSWYQQTPGQGLQFLFEYFSETQRNKGNFPGRFSGRQFSNSRSEMNVSTLELGDSALYLCASSVGADQPQHFGDGTRLSIL.

This sequence joins TRBV27 and TRBJ1-1; 8 bases are shared with TRBD1. Germline CDR1 is MNHEY and CDR2 is SMNVEV (reference sequence). The CDR3 totals 13 residues. Losses at the gene ends were 4 bases for V and 5 bases for J; bases not matched to a gene: 3. CDR3 in DNA: TGTGCCAGCAGTTATACAGGGGGGACTGAAGCTTTCTTT. Translating gives CASSYTGGTEAFF.

This sequence joins TRBV10-3 and TRBJ2-3; 14 nucleotides align to TRBD2. The CDR3 is 16 amino acids. Germline V gene lookup returns CDR1 ENHRY and CDR2 SYGVKD. The V and J ends lost 2 bases and 5 bases, in that order; junction bases with no gene match: 3. CDR3 sequence reads: CAISEGLAGGEDTQYF. CDR3 coding DNA: TGTGCCATCAGTGAGGGACTAGCGGGAGGAGAAGATACGCAGTATTTT.

V usage is TRBV7-2 and J usage is TRBJ2-5; 10 positions agree with TRBD2. Unmatched junction bases numbered 4, after V lost 5 bases and J lost 4 bases. This CDR3 is built from 14 residues. Germline-derived CDR1 and CDR2 are SGHTA and FQGNSA. CDR3 nucleotide sequence: TGTGCCAGCAGCATTCGGACTAGCGGAGAGACCCAGTACTTC. This translates into CASSIRTSGETQYF.

The J gene is TRBJ1-4, the V gene TRBV4-1; D remains unclear. Germline CDR1 MGHRA, CDR2 YSYEKL. Trimming removed 5 bases from V and 4 bases from J, with 14 bases in between. This CDR3 spans 15 amino acids. The CDR3 DNA reads as TGCGCCAGCAGCTCCCCCGGAGGGATTAATGAAAAACTGTTTTTT. Its translation: CASSSPGGINEKLFF.

This clonotype was seen a few times. J is TRBJ1-2 and V is TRBV6-1; TRBD1 is a possible D gene (6 bases). CDR3 size: 13 residues. CDR1 and CDR2 (germline): MNHNS, SASEGT. Trimming took off 8 bases at V and 7 bases at J, with 17 bases between the two ends. CDR3 DNA: TGTGCCAGCCGGGAGGGGGTCTCGGGTGGCTACACCTTC. It encodes CASREGVSGGYTF.

This clonotype was counted only a few times. The chain has TRBV7-2 and TRBJ2-3; D not certain. The length of the CDR3 is 14 residues. Germline V gene data show CDR1 as SGHTA and CDR2 as FQGNSA. Deletions cut 1 base from V and 3 bases from J, with 8 bases between. The CDR3 coding sequence is TGTGCCAGCAGCTTAGGACCCCCTACAGATACGCAGTATTTT. Translated: CASSLGPPTDTQYF.

The chain couples TRBV18 to TRBJ2-5, with D tentatively TRBD1 (6 bases). The CDR3 is 16 residues long. Trimming cost V 4 bases and J 11 bases, with 26 bases left between them. Germline lookup yields CDR1 KGHSH and CDR2 LQKENI. CDR3 nucleotides: TGTGCCAGCTCACGCGCAACAGGGTTAGGGCGGCATGAGCAGTACTTC. The encoded protein is CASSRATGLGRHEQYF.

The sample holds a few counts of this clonotype. This chain connects TRBV5-1 to TRBJ2-7; tentative D call: TRBD2 (5 bases). The CDR3 covers 14 residues. V gave up 4 bases and J gave up 3 bases, with 14 bases separating them. Germline CDR1 reads SGHRS; CDR2 reads YFSETQ. CDR3 amino acids: CASSPTAGNYEQYF. CDR3 bases: TGCGCCAGCAGCCCGACCGCCGGGAACTACGAGCAGTACTTC.

The rearrangement joins TRBV7-6 to TRBJ2-3; TRBD1 matches at 8 bases. The CDR3 spans 15 residues. The V segment lost 5 bases and the J segment 3 bases; nucleotides outside the gene matches: 7. The germline CDR1 and CDR2 sequences are SGHVS and FNYEAQ. DNA of the CDR3: TGTGCCAGCAGCCCGGACAGGGTTGTAACAGATACGCAGTATTTT. It encodes CASSPDRVVTDTQYF.